A selection of T cell receptor beta chains follows, all from one sample in a study of blood T cells in healthy people across ages. TCRdb redid the calling of the 5' RACE reads with MiXCR, one entry per CDR3 protein. The table shows some 730,000 distinct CDR3 sequences, with 22% occurring only once. The specimen was blood. These receptors were obtained from a man in his sixties or seventies in good health. CDR3s include the opening cysteine and the closing phenylalanine or tryptophan. Fields, in order: V gene, clone size, D gene, J gene, CDR3 DNA, CDR3 protein. A D gene is named only where the DNA matches it firmly. Rows give clone size only sometimes, using once, few, many, or a class for an expanded clone.

V: TRBV27; size: .; D: .; J: TRBJ2-7; DNA: TGTGCCAGCAGTCCAATATCAACGGGTGAGCAGTACTTC; CDR3: CASSPISTGEQYF
V: TRBV6-1; size: .; D: .; J: TRBJ2-7; DNA: TGTGCCAGCAGTGCAAGGGCGGAGGGGGCTCTCTCCTACAAGCAGTACTTC; CDR3: CASSARAEGALSYKQYF
V: TRBV6-5; size: .; D: .; J: TRBJ1-2; DNA: TGTGCCAGCAGTTACTCGGTGGGGGTGAAGGGCTATGGCTACACCTTC; CDR3: CASSYSVGVKGYGYTF
V: TRBV20-1; size: .; D: TRBD1; J: TRBJ1-2; DNA: TGCAGTGCTAGAGATAGGGACAGGGGAACTTGGAACTATGGCTACACCTTC; CDR3: CSARDRDRGTWNYGYTF
V: TRBV30; size: .; D: TRBD1; J: TRBJ1-2; DNA: TGTGCCTGGAGTGTACAGGGGGTTGGTGGCTACACCTTC; CDR3: CAWSVQGVGGYTF
V: TRBV7-2; size: many; D: .; J: TRBJ1-5; DNA: TGTGCCAGCAGCCCCCGAGGATCGGGACGTCAGCCCCAGCATTTT; CDR3: CASSPRGSGRQPQHF
V: TRBV29-1; size: .; D: .; J: TRBJ2-3; DNA: TGCAGCGTTGTACAGGGCAAGGGGTCCTCCACAGATACGCAGTATTTT; CDR3: CSVVQGKGSSTDTQYF
V: TRBV28; size: few; D: .; J: TRBJ1-4; DNA: TGTGCCAGCAGAATCTCAAGGCAGGGTGGTAATGAAAAACTGTTTTTT; CDR3: CASRISRQGGNEKLFF
V: TRBV30; size: .; D: .; J: TRBJ1-5; DNA: TGTGCCTGGAGTTTAGGGGCCAGTTTTGGCTCCTATAGCAATCAGCCCCAGCATTTT; CDR3: CAWSLGASFGSYSNQPQHF
V: TRBV6-5; size: .; D: TRBD1; J: TRBJ1-1; DNA: TGTGCCAGTGGACAGGGGGGGACTGGCACTGAAGCTTTCTTT; CDR3: CASGQGGTGTEAFF
V: TRBV10-1; size: .; D: .; J: TRBJ2-3; DNA: TGCGCCAGCAGTCAAGGGACGAGGCGTTCAGATACGCAGTATTTT; CDR3: CASSQGTRRSDTQYF
V: TRBV18; size: few; D: .; J: TRBJ1-5; DNA: TGTGCCAGCTCATCCGGATTAGGAGGTCAGCCCCAGCATTTT; CDR3: CASSSGLGGQPQHF
V: TRBV7-9; size: few; D: TRBD1; J: TRBJ2-7; DNA: TGTGCCAGCAGCCCGGACAGGTCCTACGAGCAGTACTTC; CDR3: CASSPDRSYEQYF
V: TRBV12-3/TRBV12-4; size: few; D: TRBD1; J: TRBJ2-3; DNA: TGTGCCAGCGGCAGGGGACAGGGGGCCCCAGATACGCAGTATTTT; CDR3: CASGRGQGAPDTQYF
V: TRBV20-1; size: .; D: .; J: TRBJ1-1; DNA: TGCCAGGGAAAGATGAACACTGAAGCTTTCTTT; CDR3: CQGKMNTEAFF
V: TRBV20-1; size: few; D: TRBD2; J: TRBJ2-7; DNA: TGCAGTGCTACTCCGGGGGGGGCCTACGAGCAGTACTTC; CDR3: CSATPGGAYEQYF
V: TRBV2; size: few; D: .; J: TRBJ1-5; DNA: TGTGCCAGCAGTGAAGCGGGGGATCACCAGCCCCAGCATTTT; CDR3: CASSEAGDHQPQHF
V: TRBV7-6; size: .; D: .; J: TRBJ1-1; DNA: TGTGCCAGCAGCTTAAGGCCTAACCGGGAAGGACATGAAGCTTTCTTT; CDR3: CASSLRPNREGHEAFF
V: TRBV4-3; size: few; D: .; J: TRBJ2-1; DNA: TGCGCCAGCAGCCTACAGGCAGGCCCAAGCTCCTACAATGAGCAGTTCTTC; CDR3: CASSLQAGPSSYNEQFF
V: TRBV11-2; size: few; D: .; J: TRBJ1-1; DNA: TGTGCCAGCAGCTATTTTCGGGGAGGCACTGAAGCTTTCTTT; CDR3: CASSYFRGGTEAFF
V: TRBV2; size: .; D: .; J: TRBJ1-2; DNA: TGTGCCAGCAGTGAGTGGGACTATGGCTACACCTTC; CDR3: CASSEWDYGYTF
V: TRBV5-1; size: .; D: TRBD1; J: TRBJ2-7; DNA: TGCGCCAGCAGCTCCCAGCCCCCCGGGGACAGCACCTACGAGCAGTACTTC; CDR3: CASSSQPPGDSTYEQYF
V: TRBV29-1; size: few; D: .; J: TRBJ1-5; DNA: TGCAGCGTTGACGTTGGTAATTGGCGGTATTTT; CDR3: CSVDVGNWRYF
V: TRBV5-1; size: few; D: TRBD2; J: TRBJ2-5; DNA: TGCGCCAGCAGCGCTACCTTAGCGGGAGGGGGGACCCAGTACTTC; CDR3: CASSATLAGGGTQYF
V: TRBV5-1; size: .; D: .; J: TRBJ2-2; DNA: TGCGCCAGCGGGACCGGGACGCCGGGCACCGGGGAGCTGTTTTTT; CDR3: CASGTGTPGTGELFF
V: TRBV25-1; size: few; D: .; J: TRBJ2-3; DNA: TGTGCCAGCAGTGGGGGGGGGGCCTACCACACAGATACGCAGTATTTT; CDR3: CASSGGGAYHTDTQYF
V: TRBV7-2; size: once; D: TRBD1; J: TRBJ1-2; DNA: TGTGCCAGCAGCACTTACAGACAGGGAGGGGATGGCTACACCTTC; CDR3: CASSTYRQGGDGYTF
V: TRBV24-1; size: .; D: .; J: TRBJ1-1; DNA: TGTGCCACTATGGGCAACATGAACACTGAAGCTTTCTTT; CDR3: CATMGNMNTEAFF
V: TRBV24-1; size: many; D: .; J: TRBJ2-3; DNA: TGTGCCACCAGCAGCACAGATACGCAGTATTTT; CDR3: CATSSTDTQYF
V: TRBV13; size: .; D: .; J: TRBJ1-4; DNA: TGTGCCAGCAGCCGTCCCCCGGAGGATGAAAAACTGTTTTTT; CDR3: CASSRPPEDEKLFF
V: TRBV7-8; size: few; D: TRBD2; J: TRBJ2-3; DNA: TGTGCCAGCAGCTTACGAAGCGGGGGTAGAATGCAGTATTTT; CDR3: CASSLRSGGRMQYF
V: TRBV28; size: few; D: .; J: TRBJ1-2; DNA: TGTGCCAGCGGAGTCAGAGACTATGGCTACACCTTC; CDR3: CASGVRDYGYTF
V: TRBV10-3; size: few; D: TRBD1; J: TRBJ2-1; DNA: TGTGCCATCAGCTCCGGGACAGCTTACAATGAGCAGTTCTTC; CDR3: CAISSGTAYNEQFF
V: TRBV5-1; size: few; D: TRBD1; J: TRBJ1-4; DNA: TGCGCCAGCAGGGGGACAGATGAAAAACTGTTTTTT; CDR3: CASRGTDEKLFF
V: TRBV6-1; size: few; D: TRBD1; J: TRBJ2-7; DNA: TGTGCCAGCAGAGAAGGACAGGTTGGGTACGAGCAGTACTTC; CDR3: CASREGQVGYEQYF
V: TRBV24-1; size: once; D: .; J: TRBJ2-5; DNA: TGTGCCATCGGGACGGCCTTTGGAAAAAAAGGCCGAGAGACCCAGTACTTC; CDR3: CAIGTAFGKKGRETQYF
V: TRBV5-6; size: few; D: TRBD1; J: TRBJ2-3; DNA: TGTGCCAACAGCTTACAGGGGACAGATACGCAGTATTTT; CDR3: CANSLQGTDTQYF
V: TRBV20-1; size: few; D: TRBD1; J: TRBJ2-5; DNA: TGCAGTGCTAAGGGGGACAGGGGCCAAGAGACCCAGTACTTC; CDR3: CSAKGDRGQETQYF
V: TRBV12-3/TRBV12-4; size: few; D: .; J: TRBJ1-2; DNA: TGTGCCAGCAGGAACACAACATATGGCTACACCTTC; CDR3: CASRNTTYGYTF